This entry features one T cell receptor beta chain sequence. The antigen this receptor binds is unknown. Per-base quality was not reported, and no clone a single base away is much larger than it. CEF-cultured naive and memory CD4+ T cell DNA received survey-level immunoSEQ TCR-beta sequencing. The paper's processing steps were these. During preprocessing, nonproductive sequences were removed, along with CDR3s that did not begin with C, did not end with F or W, or were shorter than 7 amino acids. Antigen-specific clonotypes were called with the MANAFEST web app on the basis of expansion relative to the reference and to other culture wells. To be counted as positive, a clone had to show significant expansion compared with the reference culture, at an FDR below 0.05, in 2 of 3 replicate wells. A further requirement for positive clones was significant expansion compared with all other tandem wells, along with an odds ratio above 5. Cultured and uncultured naive and memory CD4+ repertoires were searched for CDR3s previously identified as spike- and CEF-reactive. CDR3 homology was quantified as pairwise Levenshtein distance, calculated with the stringdist R package after three terminal residues were trimmed from each end. Sourced from immuneACCESS, this table was stored by TCRdb with only in-frame sequences that have V and J called. A share of the clones is absent; for the studies checked, an unresolved V gene accounts for under half, and the remainder has no known explanation. Clone size and the V and J calls come from that table; the DNA yielded D and trimming. The sample contains tens of thousands of clones, about 87% of them found a single time. The ten largest account for 0.95% to 1.5% of the sample.

This sample is part of a study of CD4 T cells in relation to SARS-CoV-2 and coronaviruses (dated by TCRdb to the early 2020s). Study-wide context: In the ViraFEST assay, PBMCs were grown with antigen for 9 to 10 days, and TCR beta CDR3s were then sequenced to identify antigen-specific clonal expansions. A median age of 38.5 years, with a range of roughly 20 to 75 years, was recorded for the full convalescent cohort of about a dozen patients. The roughly twelve convalescent patients included 8 males and 4 females; two subjects were Hispanic. Shared crossreactive spike epitopes were mapped to their HLA restriction using patient-derived lymphoblastoid cell lines. At the level of individual TCR clonotypes, the study evaluated whether memory CD4+ T cells crossreact between the spike proteins of SARS-CoV-2 and those of common cold coronaviruses. The Adaptive Biotechnologies TCR-sequencing kit was used to sequence samples from a few pre-COVID donors and the naive versus memory experiments, while other data came from Illumina-based sequencing. Expansion assays from other donors in the study were sequenced with a different, Illumina-based TCR-beta assay. The full study reports these points: Crossreactivity analysis centred on spike protein, so crossreactivity against other viral proteins was not assessed. Pre-pandemic and post-infection samples were not both contributed by any donor, so tracing of the source of pre-existing responses was limited. Crossreactive clones showed significantly weaker SARS-CoV-2-driven expansion than monoreactive clones, consistent with antigenic imprinting. In roughly 70% of donors, memory CD4+ clonotypes turned up that crossrecognized SARS-CoV-2 and at least one common cold coronavirus spike. Naive versus memory sequencing indicated that memory recall responses, rather than primary responses primed during culture, are detected by the assay. Small numbers of patients and of tested TCRs were a limitation of the study.

Naive and memory CD4+ T cells were separated from cryopreserved PBMCs by CD4 enrichment followed by EasySep naive CD4+ T cell enrichment. Sorted naive or memory CD4+ T cells (10^5) were cultured 1:1 with T cell-depleted PBMCs and CEF peptides for roughly 11 days. Triplicate replicate wells were generally used for each peptide culture condition. Ficoll-Paque PLUS gradient centrifugation was used to isolate PBMCs from leukapheresis product or whole blood. The PBMCs went either fresh into the expansion assay or into cryopreservation at -140 degrees C. The QIAamp Micro DNA Kit was used to extract genomic DNA from the CD4+ T cells. V is cut by 4 bases and J by 0 bases, and the space between the germline ends is 13 bases. Its CDR3 holds 15 amino acids, cysteine through phenylalanine. The entry retains the CDR3 DNA only, 45 bases that are in frame from base 1. The CDR1 and CDR2 encoded by the germline V gene are SGHRS and YFSETQ.

The receptor's source is an adult with COVID-19. Sequenced: naive CD4+ T cells from PBMCs, cultured in vitro. This specimen's cell subset or site label, interpreted: naive CD4+ T cells isolated by negative enrichment. This sequence uses TRBV5-1 and TRBJ1-1, and perhaps TRBD1 as D gene, on 6 matching bases. Here the CDR3 is given as CASSPTGNMNTEAFF. The bases are TGCGCCAGCAGCCCTACAGGGAACATGAACACTGAAGCTTTCTTT.